This T cell receptor beta chain is from a study of shared clonotypes between healthy human individuals. Study-wide points: Generation probabilities of non-shared clonotypes were lower (relative to those shared by all four donors).

For each subset, genomic DNA was distributed in equal portions over several immunoSEQ plates. Sequencing used immunoSEQ multiplex PCR; TCRdb keeps in-frame clones, though not all of them. The table has about 2.2 million clones, just over 90% seen once. For this clone: Its antigen is not identified.

V lost 3 bases to trimming and J lost 6 bases, with 17 bases between them. CDR1 and CDR2 (germline): MNHNS, SASEGT. There are 16 residues in the CDR3. Naive-designated CD8 cells lacked CD45RO, were positively enriched for CCR7, and omitted terminally differentiated effector memory CD45RA+ cells. The V call is TRBV6-1, the J call TRBJ1-4; unclear D gene. The clonotype comes from a man between 18 and 35 years old in good health. Some clones in this sample may be carry-over from other donors' samples. Sequences were obtained from naive CD8+ T cells from PBMCs. The CDR3 nucleotides read TGTGCCAGCAGTGATCTAGCGGCGTCGGAGGATGAAAAACTGTTTTTT. It encodes CASSDLAASEDEKLFF.